Sequencing of this T cell receptor beta chain was carried out in a study of shared clonotypes between healthy human individuals. Study-level background: CD8 memory received one plate per donor, CD8 naive two, CD4 memory three and CD4 naive three. Broader study findings: Sorted-subset sequencing, rarefaction showed, was incomplete despite large depth.

The V gene's germline CDR1 is MDHEN and CDR2 SYDVKM. The length of the CDR3 is 15 residues. Trimming removed 2 bases from V and 8 bases from J; junction bases left unmatched: 9. This clone was seen just once. No antigen is known for it. The authors' processing: Filtering of immunoSEQ junctional sequences could not match full-length read filtering. Some clones are missing from TCRdb's copy, which holds only in-frame ones; the method was immunoSEQ multiplex PCR. V and J calls and clone size follow that table, whereas D and trimming were derived from the DNA. The sample has more than 400,000 clones, approximately 95% seen once.

The chain is built from TRBV28 and TRBJ2-1, with 7 bases identical to TRBD2. This TCR came from a woman aged 25 to 39 in good health. The sequenced material came from naive CD4+ T cells sorted from blood. Described subset: CD45RA+ positively selected. The CDR3 reads CASSLVGGPSYEQFF. In DNA, the CDR3 is TGTGCCAGCAGTTTAGTGGGAGGGCCTTCGTATGAGCAGTTCTTC.